This TCR beta chain derives from a study of T cell changes during pregnancy in multiple sclerosis. The CDR3 runs 15 residues. V was cut by 6 bases and J by 1 base, with 16 bases left in between. Germline lookup yields CDR1 MRHNA and CDR2 SNTAGT. Assay used: immunoSEQ multiplex PCR; TCRdb lists only in-frame clones, some missing. The sample consists of roughly 34,000 clones, approximately 91% of them appearing once. Comments on this clone: At the DNA level, this CDR3 is encoded by other sequences in the same sample as well.

This clonotype was obtained from a female donor in good health, enrolled as a control in a pregnancy study. The chain employs TRBV6-4 and TRBJ2-7, with D perhaps matching TRBD2 (6 bases). The sequencing used peripheral blood, collected in the second trimester of pregnancy. In DNA, the CDR3 is TGTGCCAGCAGCCCCGAGGCAGGAGGGTCCTACGAGCAGTACTTC. The encoded protein is CASSPEAGGSYEQYF.